The clone carrying this T cell receptor (beta chain) came up many times. As yet, its antigen is unknown. This entry is derived from a study of regulatory T cells in long-lasting Graves disease. General study points: Among samples with persistent disease, TRBV28, TRBJ1-2 and TRBJ2-5 were favored.

Sample time point: newly diagnosed GD, antithyroid drugs for less than 3 months. Making the TCR library involved RNA that had been extracted from PBMCs. Germline CDR1 is DFQATT and CDR2 is SNEGSKA (reference sequence). The germline V and J ends were trimmed by 5 bases and 0 bases, with 16 bases remaining between them. The CDR3 extends over 16 amino acids. According to the study, TCR beta libraries were built with iRepertoire HTBI primers and CDR3-region Arm-PCR. TCRdb re-called the multiplex PCR reads through MiXCR, storing one row per CDR3 protein. The sample records about 370,000 distinct CDR3 sequences, about 14% being singletons.

The TCR sequence derives from a female donor with Graves disease. The material sequenced was peripheral blood mononuclear cells (PBMCs), taken at new diagnosis, from a patient treated with antithyroid drugs. This chain links TRBV20-1 with TRBJ1-4, with D perhaps TRBD1 (5 bases). The CDR3 sequence: CSAGGGLLPTNEKLFF. For the CDR3, the DNA is TGCAGTGCTGGGGGAGGACTTTTACCAACTAATGAAAAACTGTTTTTT.